The clone carrying this T cell receptor (beta chain) was detected only a few times. As yet, its antigen is unknown. Other DNA sequences from this sample encode an identical CDR3 as well. Germline V lookup: CDR1 SGHTA, CDR2 FQGNSA. The CDR3 is made up of 15 amino acids. V dropped 7 bases and J dropped 0; count of bases not matched to a gene: 9. Researchers ran the PCR with 60 Vbeta and 13 Jbeta primers. Sequenced by immunoSEQ multiplex PCR; TCRdb stores in-frame clones only, minus some. The sample has about 190,000 clones, about 69% seen once; the top ten hold about 4.8%. The data belong to a study of cytomegalovirus exposure and HLA in healthy donors. General study results and limits: As confirmed in vitro, a few CMV-associated chains were specific for CMV antigens. Most observed TCR sequences were rare, whereas some public TCRs were detected in many donors. Earlier analysis found most TCR beta V segments productive about 87% or about 30% of the time.

Sequenced material: PBMCs. The clonotype originates from a young man in good health and CMV-seropositive. The V call is TRBV7-2, the J call TRBJ2-7; 7 bases fit TRBD2. CDR3: CASTRTGGSSYEQYF. CDR3 nucleotide sequence: TGTGCCAGCACCCGAACCGGGGGGTCCTCCTACGAGCAGTACTTC.